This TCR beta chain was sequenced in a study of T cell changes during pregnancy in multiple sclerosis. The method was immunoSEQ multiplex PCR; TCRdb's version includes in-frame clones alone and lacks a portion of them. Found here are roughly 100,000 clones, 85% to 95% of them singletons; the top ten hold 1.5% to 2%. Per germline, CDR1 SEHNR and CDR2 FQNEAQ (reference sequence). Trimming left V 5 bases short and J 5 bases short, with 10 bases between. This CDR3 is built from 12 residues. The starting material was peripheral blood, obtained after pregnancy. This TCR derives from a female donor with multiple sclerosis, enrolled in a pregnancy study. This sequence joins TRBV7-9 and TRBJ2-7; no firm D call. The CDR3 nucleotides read TGTGCCAGCAGCGGCGGTAGGCACGAGCAGTACTTC. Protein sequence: CASSGGRHEQYF.